This is a list of T cell receptor beta chains from one sample in a study of blood T cell repertoires in COVID-19. TCRdb keeps only in-frame clones here, not all; method: immunoSEQ multiplex PCR. This sample yields about 240,000 clones, of which roughly four fifths are seen a single time; 4.7% belongs to the top ten. Specimen: peripheral blood. The receptor source for this set is a woman aged 70 to 79 with acute or convalescent COVID-19. Both conserved end residues are part of each CDR3. The D gene is left open where the match is weak. Only part of the rows carry a size: once, few, many, or a class if the clone is expanded.

NA	TRBJ2-5	TRBV9	NA	TGTGCCAGCAGCGCCCCCGACCAAGAGACCCAGTACTTC	CASSAPDQETQYF
few	TRBJ1-5	TRBV7-2	TRBD1	TGTGCCAGCAGCTTAGCAGGGGGCTGGAGCAATCAGCCCCAGCATTTT	CASSLAGGWSNQPQHF
few	TRBJ1-4	TRBV2	NA	TGTGCCAGCACCAAGACAGAAGGTGAAAAACTGTTTTTT	CASTKTEGEKLFF
NA	TRBJ2-3	TRBV25-1	TRBD2	TGTGCCAGCAGTGTCGGCGGGACTAGCGCGGCAGATACGCAGTATTTT	CASSVGGTSAADTQYF
NA	TRBJ2-2	TRBV28	NA	TGTGCCAGCAGTACCCACCAGAACGCGAACACCGGGGAGCTGTTTTTT	CASSTHQNANTGELFF
few	TRBJ1-3	TRBV5-6	NA	TGTGCCAGCAGCCCGGAACAGGGTTTTTCTGGAAACACCATATATTTT	CASSPEQGFSGNTIYF
NA	TRBJ2-2	TRBV5-1	TRBD2	TGCGCCAGCAGCTTGATGACTAGCGCGAACACCGGGGAGCTGTTTTTT	CASSLMTSANTGELFF
NA	TRBJ1-1	TRBV5-1	NA	TGCGCCAGCAGCGCGGACAGCCTAGGGACTGAAGCTTTCTTT	CASSADSLGTEAFF
NA	TRBJ1-2	TRBV20-1	NA	TGCAGCCTAACAGCTAACTATGGCTACACCTTC	CSLTANYGYTF
NA	TRBJ1-6	TRBV28	NA	TGTGCCAGCAGATTCCCGGGGAAGTTCTATAATTCACCCCTCCACTTT	CASRFPGKFYNSPLHF
NA	TRBJ1-2	TRBV12-3/TRBV12-4	NA	TGTGCCAGCGGATCAGCGGGGAACTATGGCTACACCTTC	CASGSAGNYGYTF
few	TRBJ1-5	TRBV30	NA	TGTGCCTGGAGCTTAATGCGGAGGGATCAGCCCCAGCATTTT	CAWSLMRRDQPQHF
NA	TRBJ2-5	TRBV5-1	TRBD2	TGCGCCAGCAGCTTAAGGACTAGAGAGACCCAGTACTTC	CASSLRTRETQYF
NA	TRBJ1-2	TRBV4-3	TRBD1	TGCGCCAGCAGCCAAGGGACAGGGGAGTATGGCTACACCTTC	CASSQGTGEYGYTF
once	TRBJ1-2	TRBV7-9	NA	TGTGCCAGCAGCTTACCCCGGACTTCTCCTAACTATGGCTACACCTTC	CASSLPRTSPNYGYTF
NA	TRBJ2-3	TRBV7-2	TRBD1	TGTGCCAGCAGCTCAAGGACAGGGGGCGGAGATACGCAGTATTTT	CASSSRTGGGDTQYF
NA	TRBJ1-6	TRBV5-6	NA	TGTGCCAGCAGCTTCTCAGGGGAATGGGGTTCACCCCTCCACTTT	CASSFSGEWGSPLHF
NA	TRBJ1-4	TRBV13	NA	TGTGCCAGCAACCGACAGGAGTTCCTTGGGGCTAATGAAAAACTGTTTTTT	CASNRQEFLGANEKLFF
NA	TRBJ1-2	TRBV27	NA	TGTGCCAGCAGGTCCGGGACAAGTTATGGCTACACCTTC	CASRSGTSYGYTF
NA	TRBJ2-7	TRBV11-3	NA	TGTGCCAGCAGCTTAGGAGGGGGGGCCTACGAGCAGTACTTC	CASSLGGGAYEQYF
NA	TRBJ1-3	TRBV5-1	TRBD1	TGCGCCAGCAGTTCAACCCAGGGGGTAACAGGAAACACCATATATTTT	CASSSTQGVTGNTIYF
NA	TRBJ2-1	TRBV5-1	TRBD2	TGCGCCAGCAGCCCTGACGGGAGGAATGAGCAGTTCTTC	CASSPDGRNEQFF
NA	TRBJ2-1	TRBV9	TRBD2	TGTGCCAGCAGCGTAGAAGCGGGGGGTTACAATGAGCAGTTCTTC	CASSVEAGGYNEQFF
NA	TRBJ2-7	TRBV28	TRBD2	TGTGCCAGCAGCCTAGCGGTTTACGAGCAGTACTTC	CASSLAVYEQYF
NA	TRBJ1-6	TRBV30	TRBD1	TGTGCCTCGGACGGGACAGTCTATAATTCACCCCTCCACTTT	CASDGTVYNSPLHF
NA	TRBJ1-2	TRBV7-2	TRBD1	TGTGCCAGCAGCTTCGCGGACAGGGGGGGCCGCTATGGCTACACCTTC	CASSFADRGGRYGYTF
many	TRBJ2-1	TRBV18	TRBD2	TGTGCCAGCTCACCAGTTCCTAGCGGGGCCAATGAGCAGTTCTTC	CASSPVPSGANEQFF
NA	TRBJ2-5	TRBV27	NA	TGTGCCAGCAGTATAGGTGGTAGGGGCCAAGAGACCCAGTACTTC	CASSIGGRGQETQYF
NA	TRBJ1-6	TRBV27	TRBD1	TGTGCCAGCAGTTTGGGGCAGGGGGGAAATTCACCCCTCCACTTT	CASSLGQGGNSPLHF
NA	TRBJ1-1	TRBV5-1	TRBD1	TGCGCCAGCAGCCCACAGGGGGTTGACGCTTTCTTT	CASSPQGVDAFF
NA	TRBJ1-5	TRBV19	NA	TGTGCCAGTACTAGACAGTATACCAATCAGCCCCAGCATTTT	CASTRQYTNQPQHF
NA	TRBJ1-2	TRBV2	NA	TGTGCCAGCAGTGAGGGCGTAAGGAACTATGGCTACACCTTC	CASSEGVRNYGYTF
NA	TRBJ2-5	TRBV30	TRBD1	TGTGCCTGGAGTTCCTGGAACTTAGGACAGGGGGGCGAGACCCAGTACTTC	CAWSSWNLGQGGETQYF
NA	TRBJ1-5	TRBV28	TRBD1	TGTGCCAGCAGTTTAGGGGGCAGGGGGAGGTATCAGCCCCAGCATTTT	CASSLGGRGRYQPQHF
NA	TRBJ1-4	TRBV19	NA	TGTGCCAGTAGTAATCTGGAAAAACTGTTTTTT	CASSNLEKLFF
NA	TRBJ1-2	TRBV5-1	NA	TGCGCCAGCAGCCTAGGAGGGGCGGATGGCTACACCTTC	CASSLGGADGYTF
once	TRBJ1-3	TRBV5-5	TRBD1	TGTGCCAGCAGCTTTAGGACAGGGAGTGGAAACACCATATATTTT	CASSFRTGSGNTIYF
once	TRBJ1-4	TRBV5-1	TRBD1	TGCGCCAGCAGCCGGGACAGCGGCGGAGAAAAACTGTTTTTT	CASSRDSGGEKLFF
NA	TRBJ2-1	TRBV9	NA	TGTGCCAGCAGCGCTGGACAGAATGAGCAGTTCTTC	CASSAGQNEQFF
NA	TRBJ1-1	TRBV18	TRBD1	TGTGCCAGCTCACCACCTGCAGGACAGGGGTACGATGAAGCTTTCTTT	CASSPPAGQGYDEAFF
NA	TRBJ2-5	TRBV7-8	TRBD2	TGTGCCAGCAGCTTAGGGGCACTAGCGGGGGGTCGGAGGGAGACCCAGTACTTC	CASSLGALAGGRRETQYF
NA	TRBJ1-5	TRBV4-2	TRBD1	TGTGCCAGCAGCCAAGAGGGGGGACAGGTCCCTAATCAGCCCCAGCATTTT	CASSQEGGQVPNQPQHF
once	TRBJ2-3	TRBV5-1	TRBD2	TGCGCCAGCAGCAAGTCCGGGACTAGCGCCGGGGCAGATACGCAGTATTTT	CASSKSGTSAGADTQYF
NA	TRBJ2-2	TRBV7-7	NA	TGTGCTAGCAGCTTAACAGCGCAGGGCACCGGGGAGCTGTTTTTT	CASSLTAQGTGELFF
few	TRBJ2-2	TRBV5-1	TRBD2	TGCGCCAGCAGCTGGAGGACTAGCGGGCCCGGGGAGCTGTTTTTT	CASSWRTSGPGELFF
few	TRBJ2-1	TRBV7-6	TRBD2	TGTGCCAGCAGCCGTGAAGGGACTAACTACAATGAGCAGTTCTTC	CASSREGTNYNEQFF
NA	TRBJ2-2	TRBV10-1	TRBD1	TGCGCCAGCAGTGAGGGACAGGGATTGGGAACCGGGGAGCTGTTTTTT	CASSEGQGLGTGELFF
NA	TRBJ2-3	TRBV9	NA	TGTGCCAGCAGCGTAGTAGAAGATACGCAGTATTTT	CASSVVEDTQYF
many	TRBJ2-3	TRBV2	TRBD2	TGTGCCAGCAGTGAGTCGCGGGGGGGCGGGGATACGCAGTATTTT	CASSESRGGGDTQYF
NA	TRBJ2-6	TRBV29-1	NA	TGCAGCGTAGGACAGAACTCTGGGGCCAACGTCCTGACTTTC	CSVGQNSGANVLTF
once	TRBJ1-2	TRBV7-2	TRBD1	TGTGCCAGCAGCAGAGACAGGGTGAACTATGGCTACACCTTC	CASSRDRVNYGYTF
NA	TRBJ2-3	TRBV6-5	NA	TGTGCCAGCACCCTAATTCCAGATACGCAGTATTTT	CASTLIPDTQYF
NA	TRBJ1-1	TRBV6-2/TRBV6-3	NA	TGTGCCAGCAGCCATACGGGGTTCACTGAAGCTTTCTTT	CASSHTGFTEAFF
NA	TRBJ1-4	TRBV5-1	NA	TGCGCCAGCAGCTTGGGCAGGGGCGAAAAACTGTTTTTT	CASSLGRGEKLFF